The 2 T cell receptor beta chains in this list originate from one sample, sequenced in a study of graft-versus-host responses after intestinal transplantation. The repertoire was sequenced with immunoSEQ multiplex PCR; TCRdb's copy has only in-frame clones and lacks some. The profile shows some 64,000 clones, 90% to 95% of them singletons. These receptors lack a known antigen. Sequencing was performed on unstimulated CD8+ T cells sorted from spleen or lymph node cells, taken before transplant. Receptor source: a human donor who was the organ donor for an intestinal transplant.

The CDR3 loop is CASSPRQVDYEQYF. CDR3 in DNA: TGTGCCAGCAGTCCTCGACAGGTAGACTACGAGCAGTACTTC. This rearrangement joins TRBV6-5 to TRBJ2-7, with a weak D call TRBD1 (6 bases). The CDR3 covers 14 residues. CDR1 is MNHEY, CDR2 SVGAGI, per germline. Trimming took off 5 bases at V and 3 bases at J, with 14 bases between the two ends.

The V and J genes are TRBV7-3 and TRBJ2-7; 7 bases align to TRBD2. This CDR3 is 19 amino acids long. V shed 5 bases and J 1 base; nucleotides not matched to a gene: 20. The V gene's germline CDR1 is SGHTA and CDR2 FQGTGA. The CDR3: CASSLPPHTLAGTSYEQYF. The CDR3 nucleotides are TGTGCCAGCAGCCTTCCTCCCCATACCTTAGCGGGTACGTCCTACGAGCAGTACTTC.